The TCR beta chain under discussion was sequenced for a study of T cell responses to AZD1222 COVID-19 vaccine (dated by TCRdb to 2020 to 2023). In terms of the full investigation: AZD1222 recipients given second doses at about 4 weeks or at about 12 weeks were pooled, since spike-specific TCR depth and breadth were not found to differ between the two schedules. A total of around 240 trial participants underwent TCR sequencing, of whom about 210 received two doses of AZD1222 and 26 received two doses of the MenACWY control vaccine. Trial participants were enrolled by age into 18-55, 56-69 and 70-plus year subgroups, with roughly 150, 30 and 60 TCR-sequenced participants respectively. Broader findings and caveats from the paper: The 56-69-year group was small, and its depth increase did not reach significance, likely because of low power. After two AZD1222 doses, spike-specific TCR breadth and depth were significantly higher than at day 0 and than in MenACWY recipients. The whole spike protein was spanned by vaccine-associated CD4 TCRs, and dominant responses were seen in regions 160-218 and 743-854. Most participants were white British and females outnumbered males, and the authors suggested that clonal diversity may have been underestimated. Reportedly, almost half of the unique spike-specific TCRs recognized epitopes lying outside the regions that are mutated in the B.1.351 and B.1.1.7 variants. Because no day 14 peak-response samples were available, the repertoires could be characterized only after the peak T cell response. Conclusions about previously exposed vaccinees were limited because only six AZD1222 recipients were SARS-CoV-2 seropositive at baseline.

Of note for this clone: Its binding antigen is unknown. Per-base quality was not reported, and no clone a single base away is much larger than it.

V is trimmed back by 0 bases and J by 4 bases, and the junction contains 3 bases that no gene match accounts for. From a lookup of the germline V gene, CDR1 and CDR2 are SGHRS and YFSETQ. From the cysteine up to the phenylalanine, the CDR3 has a length of 14 residues. Of the read, only the CDR3 DNA is kept; its 42 bases are in frame from base 1. The CDR3 regions of human TCRbeta chains were analyzed by immunosequencing. In the paper's pipeline: TCRs in the repertoires were matched against a reference library of SARS-CoV-2-specific TCRs that had been generated with the MIRA antigen-specificity platform. Breadth meant the fraction of unique TCRs that were SARS-CoV-2-associated, whereas depth meant the fraction of total T cells that were SARS-CoV-2-associated. Using the MIRA data, each spike-specific TCR was assigned both to the spike region to which the TCR was reactive and to a CD4 or CD8 class. Log10-transformed breadth and depth values were compared by one-way ANOVA with Sidak's multiple comparisons tests. The source is immuneACCESS, and TCRdb retained only in-frame sequences with V and J called. Part of the clones is not carried over; for the studies checked, unresolved V genes explain less than half of this, and the remainder is unexplained. Clonal size and the V and J genes are those of that table, whereas D and trimming came from the DNA. Across this sample there are 100,000 to 150,000 clones, with roughly 90% seen only once. The ten biggest clones cover 4% to 5% of the sample.

The label giving this sample's time point can be read as: baseline before first vaccination. Vaccinee samples came from UK trials COV001 and COV002, including a single-blind randomized controlled phase 2/3 trial of AZD1222 (ChAdOx1 nCoV-19) in healthy adults. For TCRbeta chain sequencing, PBMC samples from trial participants were taken at day 0 and at day 28 after the second dose. The chain employs TRBV5-1 and TRBJ1-2, with 7 central nucleotides matching TRBD1. This clonotype was obtained from an adult in good health. The source material was peripheral blood, sampled on day 0 of AZD1222 vaccination. The DNA sequence is given as TGCGCCAGCAGCTTGGGAGGACAGGCCTATGGCTACACCTTC. This yields the protein CASSLGGQAYGYTF.